The 4 T cell receptor beta chains presented below share a single source sample, sequenced in a study of OX40 agonist ivuxolimab in advanced cancers. Library preparation was by the immunoSEQ multiplex PCR assay. TCRdb mirrors the immuneACCESS table, restricted to in-frame sequences. Some clones are absent from its copies; in checked studies, under half trace to an unresolved V gene, and the reason for the others is unknown. Recorded for this sample are about 100,000 clones; around nine tenths of them occurred a single time. About 0.17% of the sample is taken by the ten largest. The specimen comprised CD4+ or CD8+ T cells sorted from blood, sampled in a trial of the OX40 agonist ivuxolimab. These receptor sequences come from an adult with an advanced solid tumor such as melanoma, head and neck, liver or kidney cancer.

This clone was found once. The genes are TRBV5-1 and TRBJ2-5; possibly TRBD1 or TRBD2 for D (5 bases each). The J call may be wrong; the DNA end is better matched by TRBJ2-7. Germline CDR1 reads SGHRS; CDR2 reads YFSETQ. The CDR3 is 15 amino acids. The CDR3 sequence: CASSLGGRNSYEQYF. The CDR3 DNA is TGCGCCAGCAGCTTGGGGGGACGGAACTCCTACGAGCAGTACTTC.

J is TRBJ2-7 and V is TRBV5-1; 11 nucleotides agree with TRBD2. Looked up from germline, CDR1 is SGHRS and CDR2 is YFSETQ. J gave up 3 bases and V 4 bases, and 6 bases lay outside the gene matches. The CDR3 is made up of 15 amino acids. Here the CDR3 reads CASSTTSGARYEQYF. In nucleotides, the CDR3 is TGCGCCAGCAGCACGACTAGCGGGGCCCGCTACGAGCAGTACTTC.

V and J are TRBV5-8 and TRBJ2-7; 7 bases are a match to TRBD1. CDR3 length: 16 amino acids. With V trimmed by 4 bases and J by 2 bases, 12 bases remained unmatched. From germline, CDR1 is SGHTS and CDR2 YDEGEE. The CDR3 nucleotides read TGTGCCAGCAGCCCGACCGGACAGGTCCGACCCTACGAGCAGTACTTC. As protein: CASSPTGQVRPYEQYF. The full variable domain, rest sourced from reference TRBV5-8 and TRBJ2-7, is EAGVTQSPTHLIKTRGQQATLRCSPISGHTSVYWYQQALGLGLQFLLWYDEGEERNRGNFPPRFSGRQFPNYSSELNVNALELEDSALYLCASSPTGQVRPYEQYFGPGTRLTVT.

The chain combines TRBV7-3 with TRBJ1-1; D possibly corresponds to TRBD1 (5 bases). Germline V gives CDR1 SGHTA, CDR2 FQGTGA. The ends were cut back, 0 bases at V and 4 bases at J, with 12 bases in the middle. The CDR3 is made up of 15 amino acids. The CDR3 sequence is CASSLTAGPTTEAFF. The CDR3 DNA follows: TGTGCCAGCAGCTTAACGGCAGGGCCGACCACTGAAGCTTTCTTT.